This entry concerns a single TCR beta chain. Its antigen remains unknown. Healthy bone marrow donors made up the donors. 60 Vbeta and 13 Jbeta primers were used in PCR. Some clones are missing from TCRdb's copy, which holds only in-frame ones; the method was immunoSEQ multiplex PCR. Of about 73,000 clones in the sample, 75% are singletons; the top ten hold 9.5% to 15%. This specimen belongs to a study of cytomegalovirus exposure and HLA in healthy donors. Background on the study: Genotyping of 400 or so donors showed that about 83% belonged to the Caucasian-associated ancestry cluster. Findings and caveats of the study: Sequencing artifact likely explains a cluster of highly shared sequence variants.

The CDR3 is 15 residues long. Germline lookup yields CDR1 SGHTA and CDR2 FQGNSA. Trimming took off 3 bases at V and 0 bases at J, with 9 bases between the two ends. This sequence originates from a man between 65 and 80 years old in good health and CMV-seronegative. The V and J genes are TRBV7-2 and TRBJ2-1; weak D call: TRBD1 (6 bases). Sequenced: PBMCs. The CDR3 region has the DNA TGTGCCAGCAGCTTCAGGACAGCCTCCTACAATGAGCAGTTCTTC. It translates to CASSFRTASYNEQFF.